This T cell receptor beta chain was observed in a study of technical replicates of blood from several donors. This CDR3 has 14 amino acids. CDR1 SEHNR and CDR2 FQNEAQ come from the germline V gene (reference sequence). The germline V and J ends were trimmed by 7 bases and 2 bases, with 12 bases remaining between them. Here immunoSEQ multiplex PCR was the method, and the copy in TCRdb shows in-frame clones only, minus some. The sample contains 68,000 or so clones, roughly nine tenths of which appear only once. Sequenced input: T cells isolated from PBMCs. The sequence derives from a human donor in good health. The V call is TRBV7-9, the J call TRBJ1-5; maybe TRBD1 (5 bases). CDR3 in amino acids: CASNYGGGNQPQHF. The CDR3 DNA reads TGTGCCAGCAACTACGGGGGAGGCAATCAGCCCCAGCATTTT.